Presented here are 7 T cell receptor beta chains from one specimen sequenced in a study of T-cell memory formation after mild COVID-19. Using its own MiXCR run on the 5' RACE reads, TCRdb lists one record per CDR3 protein. Of a few hundred thousand distinct CDR3 sequences listed, around a fifth are singletons. The material sequenced was PBMCs or a T cell subset sorted from them (not recorded which). All receptors derive from a man aged 18-30 years who had mild COVID-19 (a few samples of this study predate the infection). Cell type and time point are not known.

This clonotype has only a few counts. V gene TRBV7-3 combines with J gene TRBJ2-2; D call uncertain. Germline V CDR1 and CDR2: SGHTA, FQGTGA. Between the trimmed V and J ends, which lost 5 bases and 6 bases, there was a span of 16 bases. CDR3 size: 15 residues. CDR3 coding DNA: TGTGCCAGCAGCCCCCGACCCGACGGGTCCGGGGAGCTGTTTTTT. It codes for CASSPRPDGSGELFF.

The V call is TRBV11-2, the J call TRBJ2-4; D gene uncertain. This CDR3 comprises 14 residues. Deletions cut 3 bases from V and 6 bases from J, with 12 bases between. Germline lookup yields CDR1 SGHAT and CDR2 FQNNGV. This CDR3 reads CASSFGYGRNIQYF. The CDR3 DNA follows: TGTGCCAGCAGCTTCGGGTACGGAAGAAACATTCAGTACTTC.

The V gene is TRBV3-1, the J gene TRBJ2-1; D is perhaps TRBD1 (5 bases). The CDR3 has 13 amino acids. Germline assignment: CDR1 LGHDT and CDR2 YNNKEL (reference sequence). Trimming shortened V by 5 bases and J by 7 bases, and 12 bases separated the two germline ends. The CDR3 region is CASSSRGTNEQFF. For the CDR3, the DNA is TGTGCCAGCAGCTCAAGGGGCACTAATGAGCAGTTCTTC.

This chain connects TRBV7-9 to TRBJ1-2; D uncertain. V was pared by 3 bases and J by 5 bases, with 10 bases between. Per germline, CDR1 SEHNR and CDR2 FQNEAQ (reference sequence). The CDR3 totals 13 residues. The CDR3 here is CASSFGGRYGYTF. The CDR3 coding sequence is TGTGCCAGCAGCTTCGGAGGGCGATATGGCTACACCTTC.

This chain connects TRBV10-3 to TRBJ2-6, with no clear D. The CDR3 contains 17 residues. With 0 bases removed from V and 0 bases from J, the gap between germline ends came to 9 bases. CDR1 and CDR2 (germline): ENHRY, SYGVKD. The CDR3 region is CAISESRGYSGANVLTF. The CDR3 bases are TGTGCCATCAGTGAGTCACGCGGTTACTCTGGGGCCAACGTCCTGACTTTC.

This clonotype was detected only a few times. V is TRBV4-2 and J is TRBJ1-5; D is unclear. V was clipped by 3 bases and J by 4 bases, with 16 bases between them. The CDR3 is 16 residues long. Germline lookup yields CDR1 LGHNA and CDR2 YNFKEQ. The CDR3 DNA reads TGTGCCAGCAGCCAGAGCTTTCCCAGGATTAATCAGCCCCAGCATTTT. Translated: CASSQSFPRINQPQHF.

The genes are TRBV5-1 and TRBJ1-3; D gene uncertain. Germline V gene data show CDR1 as SGHRS and CDR2 as YFSETQ. V shed 9 bases and J shed 3 bases, with 13 bases lying between them. The CDR3 contains 13 residues. CDR3 nucleotide sequence: TGCGCCACCCGGGAGAGCCTTGGAAACACCATATATTTT. Translating it yields CATRESLGNTIYF.